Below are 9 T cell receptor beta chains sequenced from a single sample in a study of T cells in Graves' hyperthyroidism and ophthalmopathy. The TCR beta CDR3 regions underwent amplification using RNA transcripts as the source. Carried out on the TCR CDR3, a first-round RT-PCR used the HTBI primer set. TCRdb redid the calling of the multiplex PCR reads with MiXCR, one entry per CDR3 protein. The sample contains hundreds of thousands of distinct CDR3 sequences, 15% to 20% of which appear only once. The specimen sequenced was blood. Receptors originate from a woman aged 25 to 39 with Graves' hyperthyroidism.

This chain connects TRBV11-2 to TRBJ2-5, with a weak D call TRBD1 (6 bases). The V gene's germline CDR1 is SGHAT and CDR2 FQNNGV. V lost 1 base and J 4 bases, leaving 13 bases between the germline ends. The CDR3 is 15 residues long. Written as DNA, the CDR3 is TGTGCCAGCAGCTTAGGGGTGGAAGGGGGAGAGACCCAGTACTTC. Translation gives CASSLGVEGGETQYF.

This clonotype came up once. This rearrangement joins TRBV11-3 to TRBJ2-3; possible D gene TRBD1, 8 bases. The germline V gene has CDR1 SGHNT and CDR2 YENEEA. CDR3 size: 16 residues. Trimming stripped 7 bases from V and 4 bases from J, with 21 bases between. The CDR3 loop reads CASNPGQGGAADTQYF. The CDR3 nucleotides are TGTGCCAGCAACCCCGGACAGGGAGGGGCGGCAGATACGCAGTATTTT.

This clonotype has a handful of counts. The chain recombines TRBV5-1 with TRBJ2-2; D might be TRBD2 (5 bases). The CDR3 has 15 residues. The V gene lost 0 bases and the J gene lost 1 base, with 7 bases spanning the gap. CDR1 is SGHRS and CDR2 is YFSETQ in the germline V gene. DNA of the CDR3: TGCGCCAGCAGCTTGGGTAGCGTGAACACCGGGGAGCTGTTTTTT. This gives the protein CASSLGSVNTGELFF.

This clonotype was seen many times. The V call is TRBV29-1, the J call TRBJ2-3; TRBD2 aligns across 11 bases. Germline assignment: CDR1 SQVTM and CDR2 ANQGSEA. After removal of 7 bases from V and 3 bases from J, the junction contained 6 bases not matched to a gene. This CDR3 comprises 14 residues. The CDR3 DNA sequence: TGCAGCGCAGCTAGCGGGAGGAGTACAGATACGCAGTATTTT. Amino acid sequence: CSAASGRSTDTQYF.

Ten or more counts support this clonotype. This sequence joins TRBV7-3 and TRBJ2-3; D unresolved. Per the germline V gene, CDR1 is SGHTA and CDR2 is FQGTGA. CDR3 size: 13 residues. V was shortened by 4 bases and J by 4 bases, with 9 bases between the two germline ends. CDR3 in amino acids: CASSSQRADTQYF. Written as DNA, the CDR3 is TGTGCCAGCAGCTCTCAAAGGGCAGATACGCAGTATTTT.

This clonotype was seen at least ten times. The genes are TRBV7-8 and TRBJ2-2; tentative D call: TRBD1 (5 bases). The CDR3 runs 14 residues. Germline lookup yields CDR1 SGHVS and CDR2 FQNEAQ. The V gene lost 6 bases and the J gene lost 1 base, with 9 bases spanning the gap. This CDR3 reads CASRPDRNTGELFF. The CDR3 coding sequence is TGTGCCAGCAGACCCGACAGGAACACCGGGGAGCTGTTTTTT.

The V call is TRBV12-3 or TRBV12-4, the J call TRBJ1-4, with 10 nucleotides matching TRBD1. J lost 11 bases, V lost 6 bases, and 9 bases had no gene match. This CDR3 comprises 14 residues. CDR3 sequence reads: CASSSGTGEDKLFF. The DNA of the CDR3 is TGTGCCAGCAGCTCCGGGACAGGGGAGGACAAACTGTTTTTT.

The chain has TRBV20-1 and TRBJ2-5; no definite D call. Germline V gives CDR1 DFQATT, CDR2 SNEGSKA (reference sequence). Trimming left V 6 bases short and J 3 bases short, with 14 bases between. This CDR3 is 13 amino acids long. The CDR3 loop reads CSADMGSKETQYF. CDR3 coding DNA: TGCAGTGCGGATATGGGATCAAAAGAGACCCAGTACTTC.

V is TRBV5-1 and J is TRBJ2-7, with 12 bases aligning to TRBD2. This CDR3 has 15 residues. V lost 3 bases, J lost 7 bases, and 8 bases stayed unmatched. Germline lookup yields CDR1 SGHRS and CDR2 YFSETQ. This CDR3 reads CASSYRLAGVGEQYF. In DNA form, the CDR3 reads TGCGCCAGCAGCTACCGACTAGCGGGAGTGGGTGAGCAGTACTTC.